The rows below give T cell receptor beta chains drawn from one sample of a study of shared clonotypes between healthy human individuals. The method was immunoSEQ multiplex PCR; TCRdb's version includes in-frame clones alone and lacks a portion of them. This table holds roughly 2,000,000 clones, about 95% found once. Sequencing input: naive CD8+ T cells sorted from blood. Receptor source: a man in his late teens or twenties in good health. Both conserved end residues are part of each CDR3.

V	CDR3
TRBV19	CASSSRTGGYVNTEAFF
TRBV14	CASSQDSGSYEQYF
TRBV4-3	CASSSRDGGTEAFF
TRBV2	CASSEHPGPRDYGYTF
TRBV9	CASSGSPNTEAFF
TRBV27	CASSYIGIQDEQFF
TRBV11-2	CASSLVRGDTGELFF
TRBV27	CASSLSSSGGDTQYF
TRBV7-6	CASSPALGGGYTF
TRBV7-7	CASSLYPRTSNTGELFF
TRBV7-9	CASSFGSGGYTF
TRBV6-1	CASSDPGTGTYEAFF
TRBV25-1	CASSWTEGLLEQYF
TRBV1	CTSSQSGWLGNRTDTQYF
TRBV27	CASSLDRRFNYGYTF